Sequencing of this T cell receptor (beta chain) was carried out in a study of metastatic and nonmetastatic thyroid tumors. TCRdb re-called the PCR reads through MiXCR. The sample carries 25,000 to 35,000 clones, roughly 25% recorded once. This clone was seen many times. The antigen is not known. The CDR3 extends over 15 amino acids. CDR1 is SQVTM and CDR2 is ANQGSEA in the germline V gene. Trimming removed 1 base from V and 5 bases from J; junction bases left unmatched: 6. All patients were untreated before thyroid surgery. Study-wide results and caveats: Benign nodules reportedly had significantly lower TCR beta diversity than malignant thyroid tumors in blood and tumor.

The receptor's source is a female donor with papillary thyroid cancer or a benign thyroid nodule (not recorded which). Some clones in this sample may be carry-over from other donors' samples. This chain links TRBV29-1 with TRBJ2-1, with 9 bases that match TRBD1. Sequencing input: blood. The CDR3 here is CSVEGDRVPHNEQFF. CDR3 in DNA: TGCAGCGTTGAAGGGGACAGGGTGCCCCACAATGAGCAGTTCTTC.